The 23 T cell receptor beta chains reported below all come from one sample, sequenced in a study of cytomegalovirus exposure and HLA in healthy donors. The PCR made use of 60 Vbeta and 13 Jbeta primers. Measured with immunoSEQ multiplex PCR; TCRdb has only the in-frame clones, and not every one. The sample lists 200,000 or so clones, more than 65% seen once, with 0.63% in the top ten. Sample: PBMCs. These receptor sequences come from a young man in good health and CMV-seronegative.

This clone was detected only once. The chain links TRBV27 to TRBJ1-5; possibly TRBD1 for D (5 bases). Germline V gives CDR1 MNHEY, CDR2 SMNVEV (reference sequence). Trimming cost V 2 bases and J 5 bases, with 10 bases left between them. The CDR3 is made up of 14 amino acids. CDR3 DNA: TGTGCCAGCAGTTTACTCCAGGGCTATCAGCCCCAGCATTTT. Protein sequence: CASSLLQGYQPQHF.

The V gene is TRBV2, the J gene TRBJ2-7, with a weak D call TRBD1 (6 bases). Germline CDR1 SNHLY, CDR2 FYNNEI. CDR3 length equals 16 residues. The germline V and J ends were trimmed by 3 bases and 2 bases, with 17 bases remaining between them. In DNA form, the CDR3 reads TGTGCCAGCAGTGAGGGGGCAGGGGCGGTACCCTACGAGCAGTACTTC. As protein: CASSEGAGAVPYEQYF.

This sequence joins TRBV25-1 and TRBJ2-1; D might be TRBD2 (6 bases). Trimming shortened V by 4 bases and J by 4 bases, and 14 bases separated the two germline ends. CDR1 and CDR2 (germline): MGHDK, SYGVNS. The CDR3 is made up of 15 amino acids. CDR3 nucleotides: TGTGCCAGCAGTGGGGGGACGGGAGAATACAATGAGCAGTTCTTC. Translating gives CASSGGTGEYNEQFF. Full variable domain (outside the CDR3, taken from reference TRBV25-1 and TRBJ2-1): EADIYQTPRYLVIGTGKKITLECSQTMGHDKMYWYQQDPGMELHLIHYSYGVNSTEKGDLSSESTVSRIRTEHFPLTLESARPSHTSQYLCASSGGTGEYNEQFFGPGTRLTVL.

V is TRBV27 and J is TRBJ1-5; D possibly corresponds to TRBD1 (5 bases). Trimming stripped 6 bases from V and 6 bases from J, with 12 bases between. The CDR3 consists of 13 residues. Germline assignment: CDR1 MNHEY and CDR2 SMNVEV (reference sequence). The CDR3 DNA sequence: TGTGCCAGCAGCCCCAACCAGGGTCAGCCCCAGCATTTT. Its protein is CASSPNQGQPQHF.

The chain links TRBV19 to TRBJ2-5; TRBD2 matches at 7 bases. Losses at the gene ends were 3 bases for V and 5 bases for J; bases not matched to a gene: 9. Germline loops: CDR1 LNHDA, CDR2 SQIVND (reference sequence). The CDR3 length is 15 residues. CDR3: CASSMVGRERETQYF. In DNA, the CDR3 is TGTGCCAGTAGTATGGTAGGGCGGGAGCGGGAGACCCAGTACTTC.

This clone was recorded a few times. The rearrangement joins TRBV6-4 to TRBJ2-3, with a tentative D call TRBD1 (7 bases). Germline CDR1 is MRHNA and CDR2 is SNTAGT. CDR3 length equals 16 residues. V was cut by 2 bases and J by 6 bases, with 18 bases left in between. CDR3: CASSDGSRGAGDTQYF. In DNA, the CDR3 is TGTGCCAGCAGTGACGGCTCCAGGGGGGCAGGTGATACGCAGTATTTT.

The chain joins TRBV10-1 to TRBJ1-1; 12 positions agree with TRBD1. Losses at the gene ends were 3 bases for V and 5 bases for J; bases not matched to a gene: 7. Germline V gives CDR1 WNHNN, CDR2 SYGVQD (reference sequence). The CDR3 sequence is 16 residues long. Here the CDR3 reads CASSDFGTGGETEAFF. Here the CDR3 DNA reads TGCGCCAGCAGTGATTTCGGGACAGGGGGCGAGACTGAAGCTTTCTTT.

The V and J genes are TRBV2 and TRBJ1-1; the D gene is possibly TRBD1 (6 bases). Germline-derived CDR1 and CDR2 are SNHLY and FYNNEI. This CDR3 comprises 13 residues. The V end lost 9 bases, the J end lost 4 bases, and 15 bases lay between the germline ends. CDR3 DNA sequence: TGTGCCAGTTTTCTAACAGGGACCACTGAAGCTTTCTTT. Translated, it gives CASFLTGTTEAFF.

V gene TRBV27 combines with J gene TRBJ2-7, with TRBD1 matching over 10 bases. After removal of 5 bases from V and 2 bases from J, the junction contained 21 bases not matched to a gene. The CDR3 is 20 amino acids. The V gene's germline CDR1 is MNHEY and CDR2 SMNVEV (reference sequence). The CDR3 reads CASSLQPGQGPPKQTYEQYF. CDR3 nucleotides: TGTGCCAGCAGTCTCCAACCGGGACAGGGGCCCCCAAAGCAGACCTACGAGCAGTACTTC.

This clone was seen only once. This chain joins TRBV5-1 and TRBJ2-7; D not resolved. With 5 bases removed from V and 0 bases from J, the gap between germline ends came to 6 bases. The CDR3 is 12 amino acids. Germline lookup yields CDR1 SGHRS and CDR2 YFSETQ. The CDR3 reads CASSEVSYEQYF. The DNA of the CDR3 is TGCGCCAGCAGTGAGGTCTCCTACGAGCAGTACTTC.

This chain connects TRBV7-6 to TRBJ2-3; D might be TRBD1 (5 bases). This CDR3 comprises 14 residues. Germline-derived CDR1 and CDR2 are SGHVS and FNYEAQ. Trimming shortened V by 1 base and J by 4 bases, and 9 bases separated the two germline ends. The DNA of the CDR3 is TGTGCCAGCAGCTTAGACAGGACACCAGATACGCAGTATTTT. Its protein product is CASSLDRTPDTQYF.

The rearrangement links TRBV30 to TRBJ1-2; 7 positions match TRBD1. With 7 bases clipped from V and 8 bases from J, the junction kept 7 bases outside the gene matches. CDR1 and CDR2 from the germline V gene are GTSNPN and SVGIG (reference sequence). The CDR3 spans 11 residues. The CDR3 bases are TGTGCCTACAATGACAGGGAAGGCTACACCTTC. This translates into CAYNDREGYTF.

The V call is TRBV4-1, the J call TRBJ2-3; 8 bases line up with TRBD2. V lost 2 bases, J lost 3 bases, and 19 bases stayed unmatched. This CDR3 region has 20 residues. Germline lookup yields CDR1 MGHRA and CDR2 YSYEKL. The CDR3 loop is CASSQPPIGKGGGQTDTQYF. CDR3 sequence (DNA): TGCGCCAGCAGCCAACCCCCGATCGGGAAGGGCGGGGGGCAGACAGATACGCAGTATTTT.

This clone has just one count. In DNA, the CDR3 is TGTGCCAGCAGCCCGGGGGAGAGTTCGTACGAGCAGTACTTC. Protein: CASSPGESSYEQYF. The rearrangement joins TRBV5-6 to TRBJ2-7, with a weak D call TRBD2 (6 bases). This CDR3 comprises 14 residues. Germline assignment: CDR1 SGHDT and CDR2 YYEEEE. V dropped 4 bases and J dropped 4 bases, with 15 bases sitting between them.

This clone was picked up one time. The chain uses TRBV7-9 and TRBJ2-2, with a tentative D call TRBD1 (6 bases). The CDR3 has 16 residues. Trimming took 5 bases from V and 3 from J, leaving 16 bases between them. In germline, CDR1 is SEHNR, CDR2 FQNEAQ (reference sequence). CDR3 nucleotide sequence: TGTGCCAGCAGCCCACCGGGACAATGGGACACCGGGGAGCTGTTTTTT. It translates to CASSPPGQWDTGELFF.

The CDR3 is CASRTGANYGYTF. The CDR3 coding sequence is TGCGCCAGCAGAACAGGGGCTAACTATGGCTACACCTTC. The chain carries TRBV10-2 and TRBJ1-2, with 7 bases matching TRBD1. This CDR3 spans 13 amino acids. V shed 6 bases, J shed 0 bases, and the junction held 1 base outside the gene matches. The V gene's germline CDR1 is WSHSY and CDR2 SAAADI.

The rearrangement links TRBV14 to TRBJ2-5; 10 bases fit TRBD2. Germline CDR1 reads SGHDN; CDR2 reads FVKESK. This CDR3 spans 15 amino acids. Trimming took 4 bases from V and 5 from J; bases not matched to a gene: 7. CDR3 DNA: TGTGCCAGCAGCCGAGCGGGAGGGCCCTTTGAGACCCAGTACTTC. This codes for CASSRAGGPFETQYF.

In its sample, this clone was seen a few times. The CDR3 region has the DNA TGTGCCAGCAGCTACGGACAGGGGGCCGGGGAGCTGTTTTTT. Translation: CASSYGQGAGELFF. V is TRBV5-6 and J is TRBJ2-2, with 10 bases lining up with TRBD1. V lost 3 bases and J lost 6; bases outside the gene matches: 2. Looked up from germline, CDR1 is SGHDT and CDR2 is YYEEEE. This CDR3 contains 14 residues.

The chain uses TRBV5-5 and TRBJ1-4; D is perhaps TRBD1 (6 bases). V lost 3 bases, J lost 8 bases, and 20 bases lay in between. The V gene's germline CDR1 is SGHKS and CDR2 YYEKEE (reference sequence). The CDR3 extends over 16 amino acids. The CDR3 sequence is CASSSTLGGAEEKLFF. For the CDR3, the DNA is TGTGCCAGCAGCTCGACCTTAGGGGGGGCGGAGGAAAAACTGTTTTTT.

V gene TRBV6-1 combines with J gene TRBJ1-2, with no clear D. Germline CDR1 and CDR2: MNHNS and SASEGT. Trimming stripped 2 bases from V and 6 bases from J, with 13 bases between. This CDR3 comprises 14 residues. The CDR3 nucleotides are TGTGCCAGCAGTGAACAGGAGGGTTGGAATGGCTACACCTTC. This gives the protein CASSEQEGWNGYTF.

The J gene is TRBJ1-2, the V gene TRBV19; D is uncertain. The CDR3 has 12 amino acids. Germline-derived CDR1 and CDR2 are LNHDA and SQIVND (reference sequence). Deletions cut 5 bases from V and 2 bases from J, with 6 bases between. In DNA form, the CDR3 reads TGTGCCAGTAGTCCGCAGAACTATGGCTACACCTTC. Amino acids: CASSPQNYGYTF.

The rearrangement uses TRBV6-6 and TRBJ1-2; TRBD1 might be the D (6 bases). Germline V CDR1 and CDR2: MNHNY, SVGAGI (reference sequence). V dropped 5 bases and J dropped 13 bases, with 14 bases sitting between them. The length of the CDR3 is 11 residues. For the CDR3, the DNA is TGTGCCAGCAGTGATGGACAGTCTTCCACCTTC. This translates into CASSDGQSSTF.

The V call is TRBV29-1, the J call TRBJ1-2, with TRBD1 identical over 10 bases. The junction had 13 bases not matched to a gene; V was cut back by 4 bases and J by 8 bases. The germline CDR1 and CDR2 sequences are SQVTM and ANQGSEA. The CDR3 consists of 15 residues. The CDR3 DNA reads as TGCAGCGTTGTTACCGGGACAGGGGAATTCTTGGGCTACACCTTC. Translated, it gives CSVVTGTGEFLGYTF. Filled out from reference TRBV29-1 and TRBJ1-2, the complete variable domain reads SAVISQKPSRDICQRGTSLTIQCQVDSQVTMMFWYRQQPGQSLTLIATANQGSEATYESGFVIDKFPISRPNLTFSTLTVSNMSPEDSSIYLCSVVTGTGEFLGYTFGSGTRLTVV.